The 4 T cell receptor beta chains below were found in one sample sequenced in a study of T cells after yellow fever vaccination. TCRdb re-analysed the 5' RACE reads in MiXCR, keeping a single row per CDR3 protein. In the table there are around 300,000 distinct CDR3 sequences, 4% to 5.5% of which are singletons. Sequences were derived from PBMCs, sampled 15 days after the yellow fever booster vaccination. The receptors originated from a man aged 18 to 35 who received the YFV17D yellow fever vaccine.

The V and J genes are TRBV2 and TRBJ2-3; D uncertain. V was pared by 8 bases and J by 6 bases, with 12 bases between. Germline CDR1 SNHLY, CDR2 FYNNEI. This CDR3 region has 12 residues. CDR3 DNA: TGTGCCAGCCGGCCTGAGACCGATACGCAGTATTTT. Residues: CASRPETDTQYF.

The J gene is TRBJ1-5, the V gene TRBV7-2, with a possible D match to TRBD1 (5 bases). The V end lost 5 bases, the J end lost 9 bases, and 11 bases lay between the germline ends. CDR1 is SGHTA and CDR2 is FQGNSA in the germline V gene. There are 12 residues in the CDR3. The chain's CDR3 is CASSPFGGPQHF. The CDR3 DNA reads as TGTGCCAGCAGCCCCTTCGGGGGGCCCCAGCATTTT.

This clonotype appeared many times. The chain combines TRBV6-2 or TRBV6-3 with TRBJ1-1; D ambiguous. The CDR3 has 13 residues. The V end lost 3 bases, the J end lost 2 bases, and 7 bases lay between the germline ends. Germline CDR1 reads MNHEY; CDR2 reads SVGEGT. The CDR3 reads CASSYIGNTEAFF. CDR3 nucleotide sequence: TGTGCCAGCAGTTATATCGGAAACACTGAAGCTTTCTTT.

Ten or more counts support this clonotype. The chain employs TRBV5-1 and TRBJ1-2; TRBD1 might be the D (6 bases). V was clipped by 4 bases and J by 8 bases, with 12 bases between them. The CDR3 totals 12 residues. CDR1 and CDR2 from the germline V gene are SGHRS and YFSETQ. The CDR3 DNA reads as TGCGCCAGCAGCCCCAACGGACAGGGCTACACCTTC. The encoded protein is CASSPNGQGYTF.